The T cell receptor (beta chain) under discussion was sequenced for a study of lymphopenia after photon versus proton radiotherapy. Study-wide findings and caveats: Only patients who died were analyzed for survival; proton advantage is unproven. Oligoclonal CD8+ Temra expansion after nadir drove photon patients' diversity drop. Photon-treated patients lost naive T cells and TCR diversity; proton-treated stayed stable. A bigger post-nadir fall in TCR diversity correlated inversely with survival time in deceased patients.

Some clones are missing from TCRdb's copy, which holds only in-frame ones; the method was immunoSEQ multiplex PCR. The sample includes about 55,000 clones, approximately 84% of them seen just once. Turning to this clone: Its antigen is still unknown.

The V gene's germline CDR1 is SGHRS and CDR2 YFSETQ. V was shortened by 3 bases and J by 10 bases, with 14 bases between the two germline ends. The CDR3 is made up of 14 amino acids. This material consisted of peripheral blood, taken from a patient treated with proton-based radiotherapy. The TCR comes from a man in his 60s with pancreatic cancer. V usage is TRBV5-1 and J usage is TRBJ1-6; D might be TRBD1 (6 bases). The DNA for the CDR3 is TGCGCCAGCAGCTCAGGGGTCTGGGGGTCACCCCTCCACTTT. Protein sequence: CASSSGVWGSPLHF.